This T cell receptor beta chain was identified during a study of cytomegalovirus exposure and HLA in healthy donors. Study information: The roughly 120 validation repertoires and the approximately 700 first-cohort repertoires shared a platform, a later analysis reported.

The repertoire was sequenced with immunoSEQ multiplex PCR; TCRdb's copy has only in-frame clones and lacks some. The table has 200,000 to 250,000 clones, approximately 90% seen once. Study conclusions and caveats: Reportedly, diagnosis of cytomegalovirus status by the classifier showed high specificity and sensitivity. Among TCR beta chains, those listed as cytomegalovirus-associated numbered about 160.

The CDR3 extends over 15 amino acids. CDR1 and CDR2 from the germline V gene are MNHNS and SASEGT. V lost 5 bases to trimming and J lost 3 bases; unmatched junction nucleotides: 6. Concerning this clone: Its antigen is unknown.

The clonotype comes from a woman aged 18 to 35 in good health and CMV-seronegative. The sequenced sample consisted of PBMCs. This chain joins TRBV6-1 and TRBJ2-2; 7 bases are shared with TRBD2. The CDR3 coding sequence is TGTGCCAGCAGTCCGACTGCGGGAGACACCGGGGAGCTGTTTTTT. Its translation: CASSPTAGDTGELFF.